These T cell receptor beta chains were read from a single sample in a study of radiotherapy plus CTLA-4 blockade in lung cancer. Sequencing was performed with immunoSEQ multiplex PCR; in TCRdb, only in-frame clones are kept and a portion is missing. Among around 80,000 clones listed, nearly 75% were seen once. The material sequenced was peripheral blood, taken from a patient treated with radiotherapy plus ipilimumab. These receptors originate from a human donor with non-small cell lung cancer whose response to radiotherapy plus ipilimumab could not be evaluated. Both conserved end residues are part of each CDR3. The order of the fields is D gene, V gene, clone size, J gene, CDR3 protein, CDR3 DNA. A D gene is named only where the DNA matches it firmly. Part of the rows lack a size; the others show once, few, many or a class for expanded clones.

.	TRBV6-1	.	TRBJ1-2	CASSPGQYGYTF	TGTGCCAGCAGCCCCGGACAGTATGGCTACACCTTC
.	TRBV25-1	.	TRBJ1-1	CASSESGQSNTEAFF	TGTGCCAGCAGTGAATCTGGACAGAGCAACACTGAAGCTTTCTTT
.	TRBV28	.	TRBJ2-7	CASKGSYEQYF	TGTGCCAGCAAGGGGTCCTACGAGCAGTACTTC
.	TRBV12-5	.	TRBJ2-2	CASGSVGTANTGELFF	TGTGCTAGTGGTTCCGTCGGTACGGCGAACACCGGGGAGCTGTTTTTT
TRBD1	TRBV27	.	TRBJ1-2	CAGSVGQTIYGYTF	TGTGCCGGCAGTGTGGGACAGACGATCTATGGCTACACCTTC
TRBD1	TRBV19	few	TRBJ2-6	CASSLQGAGANVLTF	TGTGCCAGTAGTCTGCAGGGGGCTGGGGCCAACGTCCTGACTTTC
TRBD1	TRBV6-5	.	TRBJ1-2	CASSYSRTGGNHGYTF	TGTGCCAGCAGTTACTCGAGGACAGGGGGCAACCATGGCTACACCTTC
TRBD2	TRBV6-1	.	TRBJ2-1	CASSAMGLAGVGGEQFF	TGTGCCAGCAGTGCCATGGGACTAGCGGGAGTGGGCGGAGAGCAGTTCTTC
TRBD1	TRBV5-6	.	TRBJ2-5	CASSSLGQGADETQYF	TGTGCCAGCAGCTCACTCGGACAGGGGGCGGATGAGACCCAGTACTTC
TRBD1	TRBV5-1	few	TRBJ2-7	CASSLGQGSYEQYF	TGCGCCAGCAGCTTGGGACAGGGGTCCTACGAGCAGTACTTC
.	TRBV7-8	.	TRBJ1-1	CASSLRQSDTEAFF	TGTGCCAGCAGCTTGAGGCAAAGCGACACTGAAGCTTTCTTT
.	TRBV4-3	many	TRBJ2-2	CASSQEWGGYTGELFF	TGCGCCAGCAGCCAAGAGTGGGGCGGCTACACCGGGGAGCTGTTTTTT
.	TRBV2	.	TRBJ1-5	CASSERARLGTFSNQPQHF	TGTGCCAGCAGTGAAAGGGCCAGACTAGGGACTTTTAGCAATCAGCCCCAGCATTTT
.	TRBV7-2	.	TRBJ1-2	CASSLDWFRGSRGYGYTF	TGTGCCAGCAGCTTAGATTGGTTTCGGGGGAGTCGGGGCTATGGCTACACCTTC
TRBD1	TRBV5-4	.	TRBJ1-2	CASSLLGQGGIYTF	TGTGCCAGCAGCTTGTTGGGACAGGGGGGAATTTACACCTTC
.	TRBV7-9	.	TRBJ1-2	CASSRTAQPYGYTF	TGTGCCAGCAGCCGGACAGCCCAACCGTATGGCTACACCTTC
.	TRBV14	.	TRBJ2-2	CASSQVFRVGAGELFF	TGTGCCAGCAGCCAAGTTTTCAGGGTCGGCGCCGGGGAGCTGTTTTTT
TRBD2	TRBV6-6	few	TRBJ2-2	CASSSVRGAGELFF	TGTGCCAGCAGTTCAGTCCGGGGGGCCGGGGAGCTGTTTTTT
TRBD1	TRBV19	.	TRBJ2-7	CASSISFGDRAYEQYF	TGTGCCAGTAGTATCTCCTTTGGGGACAGAGCCTACGAGCAGTACTTC
TRBD1	TRBV4-1	few	TRBJ1-4	CASSQTGGGNEKLFF	TGCGCCAGCAGCCAAACAGGGGGCGGAAATGAAAAACTGTTTTTT
TRBD2	TRBV6-1	few	TRBJ2-1	CASQLAGGPGEQFF	TGTGCCAGCCAACTAGCGGGAGGGCCAGGTGAGCAGTTCTTC
TRBD1	TRBV30	.	TRBJ1-4	CAWSTGQGGGKLFF	TGTGCCTGGAGCACTGGACAGGGGGGAGGAAAACTGTTTTTT
TRBD2	TRBV27	.	TRBJ2-2	CASSWLAGGRTGELFF	TGTGCCAGCAGTTGGTTAGCGGGAGGGAGAACCGGGGAGCTGTTTTTT
TRBD1	TRBV12-5	.	TRBJ1-1	CASGLGTGSANTEAFF	TGTGCTAGTGGTTTGGGGACAGGATCCGCGAACACTGAAGCTTTCTTT
TRBD1	TRBV7-2	.	TRBJ1-2	CASSPNRGTYGYTF	TGTGCCAGCAGCCCAAACAGGGGAACCTACGGCTACACCTTC
.	TRBV6-6	few	TRBJ1-2	CASSYSGGYGYTF	TGTGCCAGCAGTTACTCAGGGGGCTATGGCTACACCTTC
.	TRBV11-2	.	TRBJ2-7	CASSLGSSLREQYF	TGTGCCAGCAGCTTAGGTAGTAGCCTAAGGGAGCAGTACTTC
.	TRBV15	.	TRBJ2-5	CATSRDQGTLQETQYF	TGTGCCACCAGCAGAGATCAGGGCACCCTCCAAGAGACCCAGTACTTC
.	TRBV5-1	.	TRBJ1-2	CASSLSTIYGYTF	TGCGCCAGCAGCTTAAGTACTATCTATGGCTACACCTTC
.	TRBV6-8	once	TRBJ2-7	CASSYSSGYRSYEQYF	TGTGCCAGCAGTTACTCATCGGGGTACCGATCCTACGAGCAGTACTTC
TRBD2	TRBV19	few	TRBJ2-5	CASSIWRSSGGQETQYF	TGTGCCAGTAGTATCTGGAGGTCTAGCGGGGGACAAGAGACCCAGTACTTC
.	TRBV19	.	TRBJ1-5	CASSLRLGNQPQHF	TGTGCCAGTAGTCTGAGGCTGGGCAATCAGCCCCAGCATTTT
TRBD2	TRBV27	.	TRBJ2-5	CASSLSGGSQETQYF	TGTGCCAGCAGTTTATCCGGGGGGAGTCAAGAGACCCAGTACTTC
.	TRBV30	.	TRBJ1-4	CAWSVTATNEKLFF	TGTGCCTGGAGTGTAACTGCAACTAATGAAAAACTGTTTTTT
.	TRBV4-1	.	TRBJ1-1	CASSQDGREFTEAFF	TGCGCCAGCAGCCAAGACGGTAGGGAGTTCACTGAAGCTTTCTTT
TRBD2	TRBV29-1	.	TRBJ2-2	CSVRTTSGRRDTGELFF	TGCAGCGTTCGCACGACTAGCGGGAGAAGAGACACCGGGGAGCTGTTTTTT
.	TRBV2	.	TRBJ2-7	CASSDGGSRVYEQYF	TGTGCCAGCAGTGATGGGGGGTCCAGGGTCTACGAGCAGTACTTC
TRBD1	TRBV7-2	.	TRBJ1-2	CASSFQGARGYTF	TGTGCCAGCAGCTTTCAGGGGGCGCGTGGCTACACCTTC
.	TRBV7-9	.	TRBJ2-1	CASSQSDRNHEQFF	TGTGCCAGCAGCCAAAGCGACAGGAACCATGAGCAGTTCTTC
.	TRBV7-2	.	TRBJ1-1	CASSLGMGGVSDTEAFF	TGTGCCAGCAGCTTAGGCATGGGGGGGGTTTCGGACACTGAAGCTTTCTTT
TRBD1	TRBV15	.	TRBJ1-2	CATSRGQGGPYGYTF	TGTGCCACCAGCAGGGGACAGGGGGGCCCCTATGGCTACACCTTC
.	TRBV28	.	TRBJ2-7	CASSPRTATSYEQYF	TGTGCCAGCAGTCCTCGGACAGCAACCTCCTACGAGCAGTACTTC
.	TRBV6-4	.	TRBJ1-2	CASSEQGHGYTF	TGTGCCAGCAGTGAGCAGGGCCATGGCTACACCTTC
.	TRBV6-4	once	TRBJ2-7	CASSVGGGSYEQYF	TGTGCCAGCAGTGTTGGAGGAGGCTCCTACGAGCAGTACTTC
.	TRBV14	.	TRBJ2-4	CASSQDRTLQYF	TGTGCCAGCAGCCAAGATAGAACTCTTCAGTACTTC
TRBD2	TRBV5-6	.	TRBJ2-5	CASSSVAGDETQYF	TGTGCCAGCAGCTCTGTGGCGGGAGATGAGACCCAGTACTTC
TRBD1	TRBV10-3	.	TRBJ1-2	CASRGQLSNYGYTF	TGTGCCTCTCGGGGACAGTTATCTAACTATGGCTACACCTTC
TRBD1	TRBV6-4	.	TRBJ1-2	CASSGGTGYGYTF	TGTGCCAGCAGCGGAGGGACAGGATATGGCTACACCTTC
.	TRBV30	.	TRBJ1-5	CAWKREGNQPQHF	TGTGCCTGGAAGAGGGAGGGCAATCAGCCCCAGCATTTT
.	TRBV27	.	TRBJ2-7	CASSSRLGRGTYEQYF	TGTGCCAGCAGTTCCCGACTCGGACGGGGGACCTACGAGCAGTACTTC
TRBD1	TRBV6-1	.	TRBJ1-1	CASRRDSYTEAFF	TGTGCCAGCAGGAGGGACAGTTACACTGAAGCTTTCTTT
.	TRBV15	.	TRBJ2-1	CATSPVKGAAGGEQFF	TGTGCCACCAGCCCAGTAAAGGGGGCGGCCGGGGGTGAGCAGTTCTTC
.	TRBV4-1	.	TRBJ1-1	CASSLRVPNTEAFF	TGCGCCAGCAGCCTGAGGGTCCCGAACACTGAAGCTTTCTTT
TRBD1	TRBV7-2	.	TRBJ1-6	CASSPGTGLGSPLHF	TGTGCCAGCAGCCCAGGGACAGGGCTTGGATCACCCCTCCACTTT
.	TRBV5-1	.	TRBJ2-2	CASSLGAGGELFF	TGCGCCAGCAGCTTGGGGGCAGGCGGGGAGCTGTTTTTT
.	TRBV30	.	TRBJ2-7	CAWKGGVDYEQYF	TGTGCCTGGAAGGGGGGGGTAGACTACGAGCAGTACTTC
.	TRBV25-1	.	TRBJ1-2	CASSEGRGYGYTF	TGTGCCAGCAGTGAAGGCAGGGGCTATGGCTACACCTTC
TRBD1	TRBV2	.	TRBJ1-1	CASTRQGNTEAFF	TGTGCCAGCACCAGACAGGGAAACACTGAAGCTTTCTTT
TRBD2	TRBV30	.	TRBJ2-2	CAWRLRPGLNTGELFF	TGTGCCTGGAGACTTCGACCGGGACTAAACACCGGGGAGCTGTTTTTT
.	TRBV30	.	TRBJ1-2	CAWKDRGARGYGYTF	TGTGCCTGGAAGGACAGAGGGGCCAGAGGGTATGGCTACACCTTC